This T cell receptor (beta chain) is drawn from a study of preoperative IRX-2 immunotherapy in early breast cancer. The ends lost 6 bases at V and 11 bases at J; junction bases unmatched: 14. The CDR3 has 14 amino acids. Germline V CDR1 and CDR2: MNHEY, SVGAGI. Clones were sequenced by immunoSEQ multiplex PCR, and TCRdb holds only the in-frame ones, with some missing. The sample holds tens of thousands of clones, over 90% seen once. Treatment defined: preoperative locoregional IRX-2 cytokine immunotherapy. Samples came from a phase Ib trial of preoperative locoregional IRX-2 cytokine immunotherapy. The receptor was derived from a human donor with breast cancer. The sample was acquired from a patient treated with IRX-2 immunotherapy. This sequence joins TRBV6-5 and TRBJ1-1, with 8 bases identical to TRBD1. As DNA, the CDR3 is TGTGCCAGCAGGCGATCCCGGGACAGGATAAAGGCTTTCTTT. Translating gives CASRRSRDRIKAFF.